This is a list of T cell receptor beta chains from one sample in a study of regulatory T cells in long-lasting Graves disease. One entry per CDR3 protein, called by TCRdb with MiXCR from the multiplex PCR reads. The data show about 450,000 distinct CDR3 sequences, roughly 15% seen once. This same sample was also part of a study on T cells in Graves' hyperthyroidism and ophthalmopathy.

Sequenced here: peripheral blood mononuclear cells (PBMCs), sampled at new diagnosis, from a patient treated with antithyroid drugs. These receptors all stem from a woman aged 25 to 39 with Graves disease. Both conserved end residues are part of each CDR3. The D gene is left open where the match is weak. Size is omitted from some rows. Given values are once, few, many or a class for expanded clones.

D gene | J gene | CDR3 length | V gene | clone size | CDR3 DNA | CDR3 protein
NA | TRBJ2-1 | 16 | TRBV29-1 | many | TGCAGCGTTGAACCCTCGTCCCGGGGGCCCTACAATGAGCAGTTCTTC | CSVEPSSRGPYNEQFF
NA | TRBJ2-5 | 17 | TRBV7-8 | many | TGTGCCAGCAGCTGGGGTCGACAGGGAGGATCCCAAGAGACCCAGTACTTC | CASSWGRQGGSQETQYF
TRBD1 | TRBJ2-3 | 14 | TRBV19 | once | TGTGCCAGTAGTAAAAACAGGGGAGCAGATACGCAGTATTTT | CASSKNRGADTQYF
NA | TRBJ1-2 | 15 | TRBV9 | many | TGTGCCAGCAGCGGAAATAGGGATTCGTTAGGAGGCTACACCTTC | CASSGNRDSLGGYTF
NA | TRBJ1-6 | 16 | TRBV13 | NA | TGTGCCAGCAGCTTAGGTCCAGGTTTTTATAATTCACCCCTCCACTTT | CASSLGPGFYNSPLHF
NA | TRBJ2-3 | 15 | TRBV14 | many | TGTGCCAGCAGGCCCGGCTGGGTGAGCACAGATACGCAGTATTTT | CASRPGWVSTDTQYF
TRBD1 | TRBJ2-2 | 15 | TRBV6-5 | few | TGTGCCAGCAGTTACCGACAGGGGAGAGCCGGGGAGCTGTTTTTT | CASSYRQGRAGELFF
TRBD2 | TRBJ2-3 | 16 | TRBV11-2 | many | TGTGCCAGCAGCTTCAGAGGGAGGGCCCCCTCAGATACGCAGTATTTT | CASSFRGRAPSDTQYF
NA | TRBJ1-1 | 14 | TRBV5-1 | many | TGCGCCAGCAGCCCCTCCATTACTGGTACTGAAGCTTTCTTT | CASSPSITGTEAFF
TRBD2 | TRBJ2-4 | 16 | TRBV9 | few | TGTGCCAGCAGCGTAGGTCCTAGCGGGAGGCAAAACATTCAGTACTTC | CASSVGPSGRQNIQYF
TRBD2 | TRBJ2-7 | 16 | TRBV7-2 | many | TGTGCCAGCAGCTACTTCCTAGCGGGAGGAACGTACGAGCAGTACTTC | CASSYFLAGGTYEQYF
TRBD1 | TRBJ2-5 | 15 | TRBV6-2/TRBV6-3 | many | TGTGCCAGCAGTTACGAGACAGGGGACCAAGAGACCCAGTACTTC | CASSYETGDQETQYF
NA | TRBJ2-7 | 14 | TRBV3-1 | many | TGTGCCAGCAGCCAAGAAGGACTCGGCTACGAGCAGTACTTC | CASSQEGLGYEQYF
NA | TRBJ2-1 | 13 | TRBV12-3/TRBV12-4 | many | TGCGCCAGCAGGGGGGACTCCTACAATGAGCAGTTCTTC | CASRGDSYNEQFF
NA | TRBJ1-1 | 12 | TRBV28 | many | TGTGCCAGCATGGATGGGGACACTGAAGCTTTCTTT | CASMDGDTEAFF
NA | TRBJ2-3 | 18 | TRBV5-1 | NA | TGCGCCAGCAGCTCAGCAGCGTATACCTCGTCTAGCACAGATACGCAGTATTTT | CASSSAAYTSSSTDTQYF
NA | TRBJ2-2 | 15 | TRBV4-1 | NA | TGCGCCAGCAGCCAAGATTTTGACTTCTCCGGGGAGCTGTTTTTT | CASSQDFDFSGELFF
NA | TRBJ2-2 | 16 | TRBV19 | few | TGTGCCAGTAGTATTGGTTGGGGGACGAACACCGGGGAGCTGTTTTTT | CASSIGWGTNTGELFF
TRBD2 | TRBJ2-5 | 14 | TRBV29-1 | many | TGCAGCGTTGAGAGTGTAGCGGGAGGGGAGACCCAGTACTTC | CSVESVAGGETQYF
TRBD1 | TRBJ2-6 | 17 | TRBV12-3/TRBV12-4 | NA | TGTGCCAGCAGCTGGGACAGGGAAAGCTCTGGGGCCAACGTCCTGACTTTC | CASSWDRESSGANVLTF
NA | TRBJ1-6 | 15 | TRBV6-1 | once | TGTGCCAGCAGTTCGGGACAAAGCTATAATTCACCCCTCCACTTT | CASSSGQSYNSPLHF
TRBD1 | TRBJ1-2 | 14 | TRBV4-3 | NA | TGCGCCAGCAGCCGCAACAGGGGCGGAGATGGCTACACCTTC | CASSRNRGGDGYTF
NA | TRBJ1-2 | 14 | TRBV12-3/TRBV12-4 | many | TGTGCCAGCAGTTTACGGGGGGTGGACTATGGCTACACCTTC | CASSLRGVDYGYTF
TRBD1 | TRBJ1-3 | 16 | TRBV28 | many | TGTGCCAGCAGTTTTAATCGGGACAGGTTTGGAAACACCATATATTTT | CASSFNRDRFGNTIYF
NA | TRBJ2-1 | 18 | TRBV28 | many | TGTGCCAGCAGTCGTTTCACCTTTGCGGGACAAGATAACAATGAGCAGTTCTTC | CASSRFTFAGQDNNEQFF
NA | TRBJ2-5 | 15 | TRBV29-1 | NA | TGCAGCGTTGGTTCCTACAGAGCAGCGATGAAGACCCAGTACTTC | CSVGSYRAAMKTQYF
NA | TRBJ2-1 | 14 | TRBV18 | many | TGTGCCAGCTCACCGTCGAGGGGTCGGGATGAGCAGTTCTTC | CASSPSRGRDEQFF
NA | TRBJ2-7 | 14 | TRBV7-9 | few | TGTGCCAGCAGCCTGCGGGACAGACCCTACGAGCAGTACTTC | CASSLRDRPYEQYF
NA | TRBJ1-2 | 12 | TRBV11-2 | many | TGTGCCAGCAGCTTAACAGGGATAGGCTACACCTTC | CASSLTGIGYTF
NA | TRBJ2-6 | 18 | TRBV9 | NA | TGTGCCAGCGCGACACCCGCGGGGTCCCACTCTGGGGCCAACGTCCTGACTTTC | CASATPAGSHSGANVLTF
NA | TRBJ2-2 | 17 | TRBV12-3/TRBV12-4 | many | TGTGCCAGCAGTAAAGTTTGGAGAGGTGCCGACACCGGGGAGCTGTTTTTT | CASSKVWRGADTGELFF
NA | TRBJ1-2 | 16 | TRBV7-9 | NA | TGTGCCAGCAGTCCTAGGGGGTTGACCTCAGGCTATGGCTACACCTTC | CASSPRGLTSGYGYTF
NA | TRBJ2-1 | 15 | TRBV4-1 | NA | TGCGCCAGCAGCCATTTCTTAGGGCCATACAATGAGCAGTTCTTC | CASSHFLGPYNEQFF
TRBD2 | TRBJ2-1 | 15 | TRBV15 | NA | TGTGCCACCAGCCGGACTAGCGGGAGGGCCAATGAGCAGTTCTTC | CATSRTSGRANEQFF
TRBD1 | TRBJ2-1 | 14 | TRBV29-1 | few | TGCAGCGTTGAAGGTCCGGACAGGGACTATGAGCAGTTCTTC | CSVEGPDRDYEQFF
NA | TRBJ2-5 | 16 | TRBV28 | many | TGTGCCAGCAGCCGACCGGAACAGGGAGGTGTGGAGACCCAGTACTTC | CASSRPEQGGVETQYF
NA | TRBJ2-2 | 13 | TRBV19 | few | TGTGCCAGTCGTATCGGTCTCACCGGGGAGCTGTTTTTT | CASRIGLTGELFF
TRBD2 | TRBJ2-1 | 16 | TRBV20-1 | many | TGCAGTGCTGGGGTTGGACTAGCGGGCCCCTACAATGAGCAGTTCTTC | CSAGVGLAGPYNEQFF
NA | TRBJ1-3 | 14 | TRBV6-1 | NA | TGTGCCAGCAGTAAGGGACACTCTGGAAACACCATATATTTT | CASSKGHSGNTIYF
NA | TRBJ2-1 | 14 | TRBV3-1 | many | TGTGCCAGCAGCGAAGGACCTTACAGGAATGAGCAGTTCTTC | CASSEGPYRNEQFF
NA | TRBJ2-7 | 15 | TRBV14 | NA | TGTGCCAGCAGCCAAGAAGGTGCCTGTGCCTACGAGCAGTACTTC | CASSQEGACAYEQYF